Listed here is a single T cell receptor beta chain. This study enrolled people aged 18 to 89 from approximately 24 US geographic areas. As originally analysed: Estimated nucleated cell counts came from reference gene primer amplification. Some clones are missing from TCRdb's copy, which holds only in-frame ones; the method was immunoSEQ multiplex PCR. The V and J calls and the clone size are those of that table, but D and trimming were determined from the DNA. Among some 180,000 clones listed, more than 85% were seen once. The ends lost 7 bases at V and 4 bases at J; junction bases unmatched: 5. The CDR3 loop spans 13 amino acids. The data derive from a study of blood T cell repertoires in COVID-19. Study-wide context: Either two negative PCRs, clearance, or symptom resolution qualified Cohort 3 donors as recovered. The analysed material was cDNA or gDNA that came from T cells, B-cell-depleted T cells, or PBMCs.

The receptor was isolated from a woman aged 40 to 49 in a cohort exposed to, infected with or recovered from COVID-19 (not recorded which). The V gene is TRBV12-3 or TRBV12-4, the J gene TRBJ1-1, with TRBD1 identical over 8 bases. Sequencing was done on a sample of PBMCs or T cells enriched from blood (not recorded which). The CDR3 region is CASNGQGGTEAFF. The CDR3 DNA follows: TGTGCCAGCAACGGACAGGGTGGCACTGAAGCTTTCTTT.